The present T cell receptor (beta chain) was sequenced within a study of cytomegalovirus exposure and HLA in healthy donors (dated by TCRdb to 2016 to 2017). Notes on the research overall: The 666 repertoires of the first cohort and the roughly 110 validation repertoires were produced on the same platform, according to a later analysis. Along with the roughly 670-subject first cohort, a separate validation cohort of over a hundred different subjects was used. The aim of the study was to test whether cataloging public T cell receptors could identify signatures of past pathogen exposure. High-throughput TCR immunosequencing, statistical association of individual TCRs with disease status, and machine learning were combined to predict cytomegalovirus infection status. Overall study results and their limits: Most TCR sequences were observed very rarely across donors, whereas some public TCRs were present in many individuals. It was suggested by the authors that the approach could potentially be generalized to other disease states and immunological phenotypes. The classifier was reported to diagnose cytomegalovirus status with high specificity and sensitivity in both the original and validation cohorts. A few of the identified cytomegalovirus-associated TCR beta chains were confirmed in vitro to be specific for cytomegalovirus antigens. Of the cluster scores, around 95% were above 0 in a later analysis, which found that TCRs clustered in the first cohort also tended to co-occur in the 90 to 150 validation repertoires. All 120 or so repertoires were used to score co-occurrence in the validation cohort in a later analysis, because that analysis had no HLA typing for the cohort. In the study, 150 to 200 TCR beta chains were listed as associated with cytomegalovirus.

This clone was seen more than once but under ten times. Its antigen target is currently unknown. It has no much larger one-base neighbor in the sample; base qualities were not kept. The germline V gene (reference sequence) specifies SEHNR as CDR1 and FQNEAQ as CDR2. V loses 4 bases of germline sequence and J loses 7 bases, and the interval between the two ends is 14 bases. The CDR3, from cysteine to phenylalanine, totals 14 residues. The kept DNA is CDR3 alone, 42 bases in frame from the first base. Library generation was performed with the immunoSEQ multiplex PCR assay. The published analysis was carried out like this. A statistical classification framework was built for diagnosing cytomegalovirus status from the catalog of TCR beta chain sequences. TCRdb obtained this table from immuneACCESS and retained in-frame rearrangements with V and J assigned. These tables miss some clones; where compared with another copy, unresolved V genes account for less than half of the shortfall, and the remainder is unexplained. The DNA was the basis for D and trimming; V, J and clone size are from that table. This sample holds roughly 350,000 clones; roughly 90% were observed only once. Around 0.84% of the sample rests with the top ten.

Separate from the approximately 700-subject first cohort, the validation cohort of about 130 subjects was the group to which the donors belonged. The sequenced material came from PBMCs. The TCR originated in a woman aged 18 to 35 in good health and CMV-seronegative. The rearranged segments are TRBV7-9 and TRBJ2-4, and possibly TRBD1, on 5 matching bases. The DNA sequence follows: TGTGCCAGCAGCTCGGACACGTACCAGAACATTCAGTACTTC. This yields the protein CASSSDTYQNIQYF.